This entry concerns a single TCR beta chain. The antigen is unknown. The data are from a study of T cells after posttransplantation cyclophosphamide. General study results and limits: Donor CD8+ memory clones often dominated recipient blood repertoires at later times. TRB clonality was highly associated with recipient CMV seropositivity and reactivation.

TCRdb's copy holds only in-frame clones and misses some; the assay was immunoSEQ multiplex PCR. The data show almost 10,000 clones, about 89% seen once. Controls had myeloablative marrow grafts with methotrexate and calcineurin inhibitor, sampled at 1 year. The CDR3 has 13 amino acids. Germline-derived CDR1 and CDR2 are MNHNY and SVGAGI (reference sequence). V was clipped by 6 bases and J by 2 bases; unmatched bases: 1. The receptor was isolated from a male patient in his fifties who received an allogeneic stem cell transplant from an unrelated donor, was CMV-positive, and had chronic GVHD only. A subset of T cells may come from the graft donor. The material sequenced was PBMCs, taken 430 to 450 days after allogeneic stem cell transplant with calcineurin inhibitor and methotrexate. The chain combines TRBV6-6 with TRBJ2-1; 7 nucleotides agree with TRBD1. CDR3 coding DNA: TGTGCCAGCAGAGGGACAGCCTACAATGAGCAGTTCTTC. Its protein product is CASRGTAYNEQFF.